This TCR beta chain is from a study of CD8+ T cells in alopecia areata. Sequencing templates came from extracted RNA that was reverse transcribed into cDNA. Produced via immunoSEQ multiplex PCR; TCRdb's table is partial and in-frame only. The table has 200,000 to 250,000 clones, more than 30% seen once. Worth noting for this clone: What it binds is unknown.

Points from the study as a whole: Only one nonresponder was present, which leaves the link between baseline CD8+ expansion and response uncertain.

Noted treatment: oral pan-JAK inhibitor, 5-10 mg twice daily. Both CD4+ and CD8+ T cells were separated by sorting PBMCs. Trimming cost V 0 bases and J 3 bases, with 9 bases left between them. Germline assignment: CDR1 SGHRS and CDR2 YFSETQ. This CDR3 contains 15 residues. Material: CD4+ T cells sorted from blood, obtained around week 31, from a patient treated with tofacitinib. The TCR sequence derives from a human donor with alopecia areata. The rearrangement uses TRBV5-1 and TRBJ2-2; D is unclear. The CDR3 reads CASSLEGSYTGELFF. CDR3 bases: TGCGCCAGCAGCTTGGAAGGGTCTTACACCGGGGAGCTGTTTTTT.